The 30 T cell receptor beta chains below were found in one sample sequenced in a study of blood T cell repertoires in COVID-19. The assay was immunoSEQ multiplex PCR, and TCRdb's table has in-frame clones only and misses some. The profile shows about 26,000 clones, 83% of them singletons. Sequencing used peripheral blood. The source of these receptors is a human donor in a cohort sampled during active COVID-19.

The V gene is TRBV9, the J gene TRBJ1-1, with D unresolved. Germline V gene sequence: CDR1 SGDLS, CDR2 YYNGEE. The CDR3 is made up of 15 amino acids. Trimming stripped 0 bases from V and 1 base from J, with 10 bases between. The CDR3 coding sequence is TGTGCCAGCAGCGTAGAGGCAGGTGAGAACACTGAAGCTTTCTTT. The encoded protein is CASSVEAGENTEAFF.

The chain couples TRBV7-9 to TRBJ1-5; 7 bases line up with TRBD1. Germline V gene data show CDR1 as SEHNR and CDR2 as FQNEAQ (reference sequence). The CDR3 spans 14 residues. Unmatched junction bases numbered 3, after V lost 4 bases and J lost 3 bases. CDR3 in DNA: TGTGCCAGCAGCTCGACAGGGAACAATCAGCCCCAGCATTTT. Amino acid sequence: CASSSTGNNQPQHF.

The gene calls are TRBV7-9 and TRBJ1-2, with D maybe TRBD1 (6 bases). Germline V CDR1 and CDR2: SEHNR, FQNEAQ (reference sequence). The V gene lost 8 bases and the J gene lost 7 bases, with 20 bases spanning the gap. CDR3 size: 14 residues. The CDR3: CASGGAGVFGGYTF. CDR3 bases: TGTGCCAGCGGGGGGGCAGGGGTCTTCGGTGGCTACACCTTC.

V and J are TRBV14 and TRBJ2-7; 7 bases map to TRBD1. The CDR3 loop spans 13 amino acids. Unmatched junction bases numbered 8, after V lost 1 base and J lost 11 bases. Germline values: CDR1 SGHDN, CDR2 FVKESK. CDR3 loop: CASSQAGTAYEYF. The CDR3 coding sequence is TGTGCCAGCAGCCAAGCAGGGACAGCTTACGAGTACTTC.

This clone was counted between two and nine times. V usage is TRBV28 and J usage is TRBJ2-7; the D is unclear. V was shortened by 8 bases and J by 2 bases, with 16 bases between the two germline ends. The CDR3 length is 14 residues. CDR1 and CDR2 (germline): MDHEN, SYDVKM. The CDR3 coding sequence is TGTGCCAGCGGTAGGTTGTCTAGAACCTACGAGCAGTACTTC. It yields the protein CASGRLSRTYEQYF.

This chain links TRBV28 with TRBJ2-2; 9 nucleotides align to TRBD2. There are 13 residues in the CDR3. J gave up 7 bases and V 7 bases, and 4 bases lay outside the gene matches. Looked up from germline, CDR1 is MDHEN and CDR2 is SYDVKM. The CDR3 DNA reads TGTGCCAGCAAAGCGGGAGGAGTCGGGGAGCTGTTTTTT. Translated, it gives CASKAGGVGELFF.

The V gene is TRBV27, the J gene TRBJ1-2; no firm D call. Germline-derived CDR1 and CDR2 are MNHEY and SMNVEV (reference sequence). V was clipped by 5 bases and J by 5 bases, with 15 bases between them. The CDR3 covers 14 residues. The DNA of the CDR3 is TGTGCCAGCAGTCCCGGAGGCCAACGTTATGGCTACACCTTC. Protein sequence: CASSPGGQRYGYTF.

To note about this clone: One end of the junction is discordant with germline, which a read error may explain. The gene calls are TRBV15 and TRBJ2-7; D may be TRBD2 (5 bases). The germline gives CDR1 LNHNV, CDR2 YYDKDF (reference sequence). The CDR3 has 15 amino acids. The CDR3 nucleotides read TGTGCCACCAGCAGAGAAACGGGGAGTCGGTACGAACAGTACTTC. Protein product: CATSRETGSRYEQYF. The variable domain in full, with the rest retrieved from reference TRBV15 and TRBJ2-7, is DAMVIQNPRYQVTQFGKPVTLSCSQTLNHNVMYWYQQKSSQAPKLLFHYYDKDFNNEADTPDNFQSRRPNTSFCFLDIRSPGLGDTAMYLCATSRETGSRYEQYFGPGTRLTVT.

A single count supports this clone. This chain connects TRBV6-6 to TRBJ2-1; TRBD1 matches 7 bases. This CDR3 is 15 amino acids long. Losses at the gene ends were 7 bases for V and 6 bases for J; bases not matched to a gene: 12. Looked up from germline, CDR1 is MNHNY and CDR2 is SVGAGI (reference sequence). The chain's CDR3 is CASTRSGQAFNEQFF. The CDR3 region has the DNA TGTGCCAGCACCAGATCCGGACAGGCTTTCAATGAGCAGTTCTTC.

This clone has a single count. The genes are TRBV18 and TRBJ1-1; 7 nucleotides agree with TRBD1. CDR3 size: 17 residues. The germline gives CDR1 KGHSH, CDR2 LQKENI. The trim removed 6 bases at V and 0 bases at J, leaving 13 bases unmatched. CDR3 in amino acids: CASSPQGGRLMNTEAFF. CDR3 nucleotide sequence: TGTGCCAGCTCCCCTCAAGGGGGCAGACTGATGAACACTGAAGCTTTCTTT.

This clone was counted a single time. This rearrangement joins TRBV19 to TRBJ2-3, with 8 bases that match TRBD2. CDR1 and CDR2 from the germline V gene are LNHDA and SQIVND (reference sequence). The CDR3 runs 16 residues. The junction had 11 bases not matched to a gene; V was cut back by 7 bases and J by 2 bases. The CDR3, as DNA: TGTGCCAGTAAACCTGCTCAAGCGGGGGTCACAGATACGCAGTATTTT. It yields the protein CASKPAQAGVTDTQYF.

Here the CDR3 DNA reads TGTGCCAGTACCCCGGCGGACATTGTTCAGCCCCAGCATTTT. This sequence encodes CASTPADIVQPQHF. The genes are TRBV19 and TRBJ1-5; D is possibly TRBD1 (5 bases). CDR1 is LNHDA, CDR2 SQIVND, per germline (reference sequence). V was trimmed by 7 bases and J by 6 bases, leaving 16 bases between them. The CDR3 runs 14 residues.

The V gene is TRBV27, the J gene TRBJ1-5, with a weak D call TRBD1 (5 bases). CDR1 and CDR2 (germline): MNHEY, SMNVEV (reference sequence). V was pared by 4 bases and J by 11 bases, with 12 bases between. CDR3 size: 12 residues. As DNA, the CDR3 is TGTGCCAGCAGTTCTCAGGGAATGGCCCAGCATTTT. Translated, it gives CASSSQGMAQHF.

This sequence joins TRBV7-9 and TRBJ1-4; no definite D call. From germline, CDR1 is SEHNR and CDR2 FQNEAQ (reference sequence). With 0 bases removed from V and 13 bases from J, the gap between germline ends came to 12 bases. The CDR3 is 13 residues long. The CDR3 sequence is CASSLARGEGLFF. In DNA form, the CDR3 reads TGTGCCAGCAGCTTAGCGCGTGGGGAGGGACTGTTTTTT. Based on the CDR3 plus reference TRBV7-9 and TRBJ1-4, the full variable domain is DTGVSQNPRHKITKRGQNVTFRCDPISEHNRLYWYRQTLGQGPEFLTYFQNEAQLEKSRLLSDRFSAERPKGSFSTLEIQRTEQGDSAMYLCASSLARGEGLFFGSGTQLSVL.

The chain combines TRBV18 with TRBJ1-1; TRBD1 is a possible D gene (5 bases). The CDR3 has 13 amino acids. Germline V gives CDR1 KGHSH, CDR2 LQKENI. The germline V and J ends were trimmed by 3 bases and 1 base, with 6 bases remaining between them. CDR3 in DNA: TGTGCCAGCTCACCCCAGGGGAACACTGAAGCTTTCTTT. This translates into CASSPQGNTEAFF.

This clone is a singleton in its sample. The V gene is TRBV6-1, the J gene TRBJ1-6; D is unclear. V gave up 2 bases and J gave up 8 bases, with 7 bases separating them. Germline V gives CDR1 MNHNS, CDR2 SASEGT. The CDR3 totals 13 residues. The CDR3 loop reads CASSETVYSPLHF. CDR3 nucleotides: TGTGCCAGCAGTGAAACGGTTTATTCACCCCTCCACTTT.

The genes are TRBV6-1 and TRBJ1-4; maybe TRBD1 (5 bases). Germline V lookup: CDR1 MNHNS, CDR2 SASEGT. The CDR3 is 15 residues long. The ends were cut back, 3 bases at V and 8 bases at J, with 16 bases in the middle. The DNA for the CDR3 is TGTGCCAGCAGTGAGCTGGGGGAGGCCTGGGAAAAACTGTTTTTT. It codes for CASSELGEAWEKLFF.

The chain recombines TRBV5-1 with TRBJ1-4; D is ambiguous. The CDR3 has 20 amino acids. The germline V gene encodes CDR1 SGHRS and CDR2 YFSETQ. The V end lost 4 bases, the J end lost 0 bases, and 25 bases lay between the germline ends. The CDR3 DNA reads as TGCGCCAGCAGCCTCAATGTGTTTCAGAACCCGTCCGCAACTAATGAAAAACTGTTTTTT. It is translated as CASSLNVFQNPSATNEKLFF.

This clone was seen just once. The gene calls are TRBV19 and TRBJ2-4, with TRBD1 as a possible D gene (5 bases). The V and J ends lost 7 bases and 8 bases respectively, with 15 bases between them. The CDR3 sequence is 13 residues long. CDR1 and CDR2 from the germline V gene are LNHDA and SQIVND (reference sequence). The CDR3 reads CASKSGSSDIQYF. As DNA, the CDR3 is TGTGCCAGTAAGTCAGGGTCATCGGACATTCAGTACTTC.

In DNA, the CDR3 is TGTGCCACCAGCACAGGGACAGGATCCTACGAGCAGTACTTC. This sequence encodes CATSTGTGSYEQYF. This chain connects TRBV15 to TRBJ2-7; 8 bases align to TRBD1. Germline V gene sequence: CDR1 LNHNV, CDR2 YYDKDF (reference sequence). This CDR3 contains 14 residues. V was pared by 4 bases and J by 1 base, with 3 bases of the junction left unmatched.

This clone was counted between two and nine times. The chain recombines TRBV2 with TRBJ1-4, with a possible D match to TRBD1 (6 bases). Deletions cut 8 bases from V and 2 bases from J, with 15 bases between. CDR1 SNHLY and CDR2 FYNNEI come from the germline V gene. CDR3 size: 15 residues. In DNA, the CDR3 is TGTGCCAGCCAGCCTTTCGGACAGACTAATGAAAAACTGTTTTTT. This sequence encodes CASQPFGQTNEKLFF.

V is TRBV6-6 and J is TRBJ1-4; 8 bases fit TRBD1. The germline V gene has CDR1 MNHNY and CDR2 SVGAGI (reference sequence). The CDR3 covers 14 residues. V lost 6 bases and J lost 6; bases outside the gene matches: 6. In DNA, the CDR3 is TGTGCCAGCAGCCCAGGGGGCGCGGATGAAAAACTGTTTTTT. As protein: CASSPGGADEKLFF.

This chain links TRBV7-8 with TRBJ2-5, with D perhaps TRBD2 (7 bases). Germline CDR1 is SGHVS and CDR2 is FQNEAQ. The germline V and J ends were trimmed by 1 base and 2 bases, with 14 bases remaining between them. This CDR3 is 16 amino acids long. The chain's CDR3 is CASSLVLAGAQETQYF. The CDR3, as DNA: TGTGCCAGCAGCTTAGTTCTGGCGGGGGCACAAGAGACCCAGTACTTC.

This rearrangement joins TRBV27 to TRBJ2-2; D possibly corresponds to TRBD2 (5 bases). CDR1 MNHEY and CDR2 SMNVEV come from the germline V gene (reference sequence). This CDR3 is built from 17 residues. The V and J ends lost 6 bases and 1 base respectively, with 18 bases between them. The DNA of the CDR3 is TGTGCCAGCAGCCGACCGGCCCCCGGAGGGAACACCGGGGAGCTGTTTTTT. Translation gives CASSRPAPGGNTGELFF.

The chain couples TRBV10-1 to TRBJ1-2; D call uncertain. The germline V gene has CDR1 WNHNN and CDR2 SYGVQD (reference sequence). The germline V and J ends were trimmed by 10 bases and 4 bases, with 10 bases remaining between them. This CDR3 spans 11 amino acids. As DNA, the CDR3 is TGCGCCAAAAAGCGGTTCTATGGCTACACCTTC. The encoded protein is CAKKRFYGYTF.

The rearrangement links TRBV7-2 to TRBJ1-4; unclear D gene. V dropped 5 bases and J dropped 0 bases, with 10 bases sitting between them. CDR3 length equals 15 residues. Germline CDR1 is SGHTA and CDR2 is FQGNSA. Here the CDR3 DNA reads TGTGCCAGCAGCCCCGGTTCTGCAACTAATGAAAAACTGTTTTTT. It specifies CASSPGSATNEKLFF.

CDR3 sequence reads: CASSVGGLSQETQYF. CDR3 sequence (DNA): TGTGCCAGCAGCGTAGGGGGACTCAGCCAAGAGACCCAGTACTTC. This sequence joins TRBV9 and TRBJ2-5, with a tentative D call TRBD2 (6 bases). With 0 bases removed from V and 1 base from J, the gap between germline ends came to 10 bases. Germline CDR1 and CDR2: SGDLS and YYNGEE. CDR3 size: 15 residues.

The chain joins TRBV4-3 to TRBJ2-6; D may be TRBD2 (6 bases). Trimming shortened V by 0 bases and J by 2 bases, and 11 bases separated the two germline ends. From germline, CDR1 is LGHNA and CDR2 YSLEER. The CDR3 has 17 residues. Here the CDR3 DNA reads TGCGCCAGCAGCCAAGATCTGCGGGGCGCTGGGGCCAACGTCCTGACTTTC. Translated, it gives CASSQDLRGAGANVLTF.

The chain couples TRBV29-1 to TRBJ2-7; TRBD1 matches 7 bases. Germline V gene lookup returns CDR1 SQVTM and CDR2 ANQGSEA. Germline trimming cut 6 bases from V and 3 bases from J; bases unmatched to any gene: 8. This CDR3 spans 13 amino acids. CDR3 amino acids: CSVLTDRDYEQYF. CDR3 DNA sequence: TGCAGCGTCCTTACAGACAGGGACTACGAGCAGTACTTC.

A few counts support this clone. V usage is TRBV9 and J usage is TRBJ2-5; possible D gene TRBD2, 6 bases. Germline loops: CDR1 SGDLS, CDR2 YYNGEE. With 4 bases removed from V and 5 bases from J, the gap between germline ends came to 30 bases. There are 19 residues in the CDR3. This CDR3 is CASSPHGFGVLSGEETQYF. The DNA for the CDR3 is TGTGCCAGCAGCCCCCACGGGTTTGGGGTATTGTCGGGGGAGGAGACCCAGTACTTC.